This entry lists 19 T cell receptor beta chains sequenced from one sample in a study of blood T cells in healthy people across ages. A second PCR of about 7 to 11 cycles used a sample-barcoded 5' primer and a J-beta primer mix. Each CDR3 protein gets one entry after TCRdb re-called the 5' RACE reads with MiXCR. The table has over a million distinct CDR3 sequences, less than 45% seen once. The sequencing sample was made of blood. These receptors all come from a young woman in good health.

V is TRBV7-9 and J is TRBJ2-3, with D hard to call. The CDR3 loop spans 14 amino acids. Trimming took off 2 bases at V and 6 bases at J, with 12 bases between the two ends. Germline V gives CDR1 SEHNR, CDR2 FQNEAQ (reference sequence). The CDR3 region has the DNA TGTGCCAGCAGCTTAACCCCCCTCGCGGATACGCAGTATTTT. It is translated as CASSLTPLADTQYF.

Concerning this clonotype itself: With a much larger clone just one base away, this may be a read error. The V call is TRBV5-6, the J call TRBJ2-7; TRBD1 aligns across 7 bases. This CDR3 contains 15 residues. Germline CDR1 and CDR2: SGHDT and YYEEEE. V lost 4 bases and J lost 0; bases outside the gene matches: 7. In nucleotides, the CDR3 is TGTGCCAGCAGCCAACCGGGACAGAGCTCCTACGAGCAGTACTTC. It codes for CASSQPGQSSYEQYF.

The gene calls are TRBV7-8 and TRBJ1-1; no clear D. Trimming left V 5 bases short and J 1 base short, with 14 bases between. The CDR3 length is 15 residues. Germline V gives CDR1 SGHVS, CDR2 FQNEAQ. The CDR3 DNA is TGTGCCAGCAGCCCCGGCGGGCGGGGGAACACTGAAGCTTTCTTT. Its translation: CASSPGGRGNTEAFF.

CDR3 coding DNA: TGTGCCAGCAGGCCACTGCAGGGCAACACTGAAGCTTTCTTT. This encodes CASRPLQGNTEAFF. The V and J genes are TRBV2 and TRBJ1-1, with D possibly matching TRBD1 (5 bases). CDR1 is SNHLY and CDR2 is FYNNEI in the germline V gene. Trimming shortened V by 6 bases and J by 2 bases, and 13 bases separated the two germline ends. CDR3 length equals 14 residues. The complete variable domain, with remaining parts taken from reference TRBV2 and TRBJ1-1, reads EPEVTQTPSHQVTQMGQEVILRCVPISNHLYFYWYRQILGQKVEFLVSFYNNEISEKSEIFDDQFSVERPDGSNFTLKIRSTKLEDSAMYFCASRPLQGNTEAFFGQGTRLTVV.

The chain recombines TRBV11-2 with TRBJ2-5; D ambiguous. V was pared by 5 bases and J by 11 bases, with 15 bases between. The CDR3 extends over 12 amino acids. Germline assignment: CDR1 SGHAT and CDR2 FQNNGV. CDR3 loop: CASSRDRNEQYF. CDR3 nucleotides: TGTGCCAGCAGCCGCGACCGCAATGAGCAGTACTTC.

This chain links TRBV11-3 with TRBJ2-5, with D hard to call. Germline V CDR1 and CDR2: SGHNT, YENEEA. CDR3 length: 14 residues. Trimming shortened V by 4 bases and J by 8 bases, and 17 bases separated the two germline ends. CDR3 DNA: TGTGCCAGCAGCTCCGGTTGGGAAAGTGGTACCCAGTACTTC. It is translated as CASSSGWESGTQYF. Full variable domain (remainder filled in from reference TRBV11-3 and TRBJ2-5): EAGVVQSPRYKIIEKKQPVAFWCNPISGHNTLYWYLQNLGQGPELLIRYENEEAVDDSQLPKDRFSAERLKGVDSTLKIQPAELGDSAVYLCASSSGWESGTQYFGPGTRLLVL.

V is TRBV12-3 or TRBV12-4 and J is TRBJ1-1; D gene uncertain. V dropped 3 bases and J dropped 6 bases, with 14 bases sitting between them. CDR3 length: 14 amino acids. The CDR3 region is CASSFVGPRAEAFF. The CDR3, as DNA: TGTGCCAGCAGTTTCGTTGGACCGAGGGCTGAAGCTTTCTTT.

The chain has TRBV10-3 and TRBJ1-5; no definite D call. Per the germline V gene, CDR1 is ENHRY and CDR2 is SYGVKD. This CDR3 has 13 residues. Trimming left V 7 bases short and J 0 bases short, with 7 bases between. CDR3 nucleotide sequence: TGTGCCATCACCGGAGATAGCAATCAGCCCCAGCATTTT. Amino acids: CAITGDSNQPQHF.

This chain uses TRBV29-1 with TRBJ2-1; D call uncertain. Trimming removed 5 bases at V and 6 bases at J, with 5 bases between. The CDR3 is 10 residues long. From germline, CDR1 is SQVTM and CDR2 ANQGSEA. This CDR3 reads CSVWINEQFF. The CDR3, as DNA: TGCAGCGTTTGGATCAATGAGCAGTTCTTC.

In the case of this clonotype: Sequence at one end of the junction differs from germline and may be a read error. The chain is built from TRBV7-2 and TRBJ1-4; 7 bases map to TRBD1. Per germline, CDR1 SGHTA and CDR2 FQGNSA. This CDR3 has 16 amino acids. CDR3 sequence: CAGSLRDRALNEKLFF. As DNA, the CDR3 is TGTGCCGGCAGCTTAAGAGACAGGGCATTAAATGAAAAACTGTTTTTT.

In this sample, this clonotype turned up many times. The CDR3: CASSGKLAGTYNEQFF. The DNA of the CDR3 is TGCGCCAGCAGCGGAAAACTAGCGGGGACCTACAATGAGCAGTTCTTC. The chain employs TRBV5-1 and TRBJ2-1, with 10 bases aligning to TRBD2. V lost 4 bases to trimming and J lost 2 bases; unmatched junction nucleotides: 6. The CDR3 has 16 residues. CDR1 SGHRS and CDR2 YFSETQ come from the germline V gene.

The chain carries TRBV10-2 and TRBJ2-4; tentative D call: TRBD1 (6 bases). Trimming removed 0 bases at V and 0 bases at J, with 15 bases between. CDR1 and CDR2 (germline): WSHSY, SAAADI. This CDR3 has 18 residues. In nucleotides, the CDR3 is TGCGCCAGCAGTGAGTCAGGGTACAGGGCTCTAGCCAAAAACATTCAGTACTTC. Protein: CASSESGYRALAKNIQYF.

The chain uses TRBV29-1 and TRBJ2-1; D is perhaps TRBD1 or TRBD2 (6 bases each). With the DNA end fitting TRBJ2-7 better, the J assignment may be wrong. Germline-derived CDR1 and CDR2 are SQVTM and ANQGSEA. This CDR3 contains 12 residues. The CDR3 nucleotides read TGCAGCGTTACGGGGGCCTACAATGAGCAGTACTTC. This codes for CSVTGAYNEQYF.

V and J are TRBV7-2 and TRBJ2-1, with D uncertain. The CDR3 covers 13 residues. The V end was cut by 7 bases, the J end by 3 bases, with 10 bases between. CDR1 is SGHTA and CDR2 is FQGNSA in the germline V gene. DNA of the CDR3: TGTGCCAGCACCACCTTTGGCTACAATGAGCAGTTCTTC. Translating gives CASTTFGYNEQFF.

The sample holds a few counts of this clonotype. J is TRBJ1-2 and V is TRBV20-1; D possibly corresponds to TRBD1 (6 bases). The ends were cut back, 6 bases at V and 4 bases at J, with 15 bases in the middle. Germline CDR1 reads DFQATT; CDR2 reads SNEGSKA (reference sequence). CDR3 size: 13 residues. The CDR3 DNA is TGCAGTGCAAATACAGGGTATCTCTATGGCTACACCTTC. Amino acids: CSANTGYLYGYTF.

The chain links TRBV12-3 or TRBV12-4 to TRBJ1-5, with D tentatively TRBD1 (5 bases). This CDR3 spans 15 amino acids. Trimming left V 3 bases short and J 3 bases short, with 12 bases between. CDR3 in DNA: TGTGCCAGCAGTTTCGGGGGTACCCCCAATCAGCCCCAGCATTTT. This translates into CASSFGGTPNQPQHF.

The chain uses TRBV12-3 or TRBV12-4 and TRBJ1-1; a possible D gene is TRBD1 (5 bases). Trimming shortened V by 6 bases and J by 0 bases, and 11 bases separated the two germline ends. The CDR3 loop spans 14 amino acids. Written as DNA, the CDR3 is TGTGCCAGCAGCCAACAGGCCTTGAACACTGAAGCTTTCTTT. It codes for CASSQQALNTEAFF.

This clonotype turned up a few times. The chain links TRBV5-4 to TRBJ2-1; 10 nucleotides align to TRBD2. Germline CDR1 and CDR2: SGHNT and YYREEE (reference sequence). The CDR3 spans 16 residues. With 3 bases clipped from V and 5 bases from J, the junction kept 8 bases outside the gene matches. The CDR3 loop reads CASSSMTSGWDNEQFF. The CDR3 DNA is TGTGCCAGCAGCTCCATGACTAGCGGGTGGGACAATGAGCAGTTCTTC.

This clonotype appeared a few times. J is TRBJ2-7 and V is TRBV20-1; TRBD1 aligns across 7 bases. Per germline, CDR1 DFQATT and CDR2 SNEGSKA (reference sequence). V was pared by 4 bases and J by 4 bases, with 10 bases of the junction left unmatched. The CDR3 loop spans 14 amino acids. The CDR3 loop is CSAKAGTVLYEQYF. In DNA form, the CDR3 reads TGCAGTGCTAAAGCCGGGACAGTTCTGTACGAGCAGTACTTC.